The 16 T cell receptor beta chains reported below all come from one sample, sequenced in a study of CXCR4 blockade with PD-1 therapy in pancreatic cancer. Only in-frame clones appear in the TCRdb table, and some are missing; sequencing was by immunoSEQ multiplex PCR. The sample lists approximately 1,500 clones; over 40% were seen once. The sample taken for sequencing was tumor tissue. These receptors were collected from a human donor with pancreatic ductal adenocarcinoma.

This chain links TRBV25-1 with TRBJ2-7; D is unclear. Trimming shortened V by 4 bases and J by 4 bases, and 8 bases separated the two germline ends. This CDR3 comprises 12 residues. Germline V gene lookup returns CDR1 MGHDK and CDR2 SYGVNS. CDR3 coding DNA: TGTGCCAGCAGTGTCGTAGGATACGAGCAGTACTTC. Translation gives CASSVVGYEQYF.

This clone is labeled as medium-sized. The chain links TRBV27 to TRBJ2-3, with TRBD2 as a possible D gene (5 bases). The CDR3 contains 16 residues. Looked up from germline, CDR1 is MNHEY and CDR2 is SMNVEV (reference sequence). V lost 5 bases and J lost 1, with 16 bases in between. CDR3 amino acids: CASSKGRRRGTDTQYF. In DNA, the CDR3 is TGTGCCAGCAGTAAGGGCCGCCGGCGGGGCACAGATACGCAGTATTTT.

The CDR3 coding sequence is TGCGCCAGCAGTGCGGGGGGGCCAGAAGATACGCAGTATTTT. It is translated as CASSAGGPEDTQYF. The chain couples TRBV5-1 to TRBJ2-3, with 9 bases fitting TRBD2. V lost 5 bases, J lost 5 bases, and 6 bases stayed unmatched. The CDR3 runs to 14 residues. Looked up from germline, CDR1 is SGHRS and CDR2 is YFSETQ.

This clone was seen a few times. This rearrangement joins TRBV6-8 to TRBJ2-1, with D possibly matching TRBD2 (6 bases). V was shortened by 7 bases and J by 7 bases, with 17 bases between the two germline ends. The CDR3 contains 14 residues. Germline V lookup: CDR1 MNHGY, CDR2 SAAAGT. In DNA form, the CDR3 reads TGTGCCAGCACCGCGGACTACCTCAGGAATGAGCAGTTCTTC. Its translation is CASTADYLRNEQFF.

The rearrangement joins TRBV28 to TRBJ1-3, with a weak D call TRBD1 (5 bases). CDR1 is MDHEN, CDR2 SYDVKM, per germline. V was trimmed by 5 bases and J by 0 bases, leaving 17 bases between them. This CDR3 contains 17 residues. The CDR3 DNA sequence: TGTGCCAGCAGTACGGGGGGTGGGCTCATCTCTGGAAACACCATATATTTT. Encoded protein: CASSTGGGLISGNTIYF.

This clone came up once. The chain has TRBV19 and TRBJ2-2; 8 nucleotides line up with TRBD2. Germline V gene lookup returns CDR1 LNHDA and CDR2 SQIVND (reference sequence). This CDR3 region has 14 residues. J gave up 4 bases and V 7 bases, and 5 bases lay outside the gene matches. The CDR3 loop reads CASKSGSITGELFF. As DNA, the CDR3 is TGTGCCAGTAAAAGCGGGAGTATCACCGGGGAGCTGTTTTTT.

The CDR3 sequence: CASSWGAYSNQPQHF. In DNA, the CDR3 is TGTGCCAGTAGTTGGGGTGCTTATAGCAATCAGCCCCAGCATTTT. The chain uses TRBV19 and TRBJ1-5; no firm D call. V was trimmed by 5 bases and J by 0 bases, leaving 11 bases between them. Looked up from germline, CDR1 is LNHDA and CDR2 is SQIVND (reference sequence). This CDR3 region has 15 residues.

This clone has a handful of counts. V is TRBV30 and J is TRBJ1-1; TRBD1 agrees at 7 bases. The germline V gene has CDR1 GTSNPN and CDR2 SVGIG (reference sequence). The junction had 3 bases not matched to a gene; V was cut back by 5 bases and J by 0 bases. The CDR3 totals 13 residues. CDR3 in amino acids: CAWCRGVNTEAFF. Here the CDR3 DNA reads TGTGCCTGGTGCAGGGGGGTGAACACTGAAGCTTTCTTT.

The genes are TRBV28 and TRBJ1-4; TRBD1 is a possible D gene (5 bases). The CDR3 loop spans 13 amino acids. V lost 6 bases, J lost 7 bases, and 12 bases lay in between. From germline, CDR1 is MDHEN and CDR2 SYDVKM. This CDR3 is CASREGLVEKLFF. The CDR3 DNA reads as TGTGCCAGCAGGGAGGGGCTGGTTGAAAAACTGTTTTTT.

The chain employs TRBV19 and TRBJ1-5; maybe TRBD1 (6 bases). The CDR3 has 15 residues. Trimming stripped 5 bases from V and 0 bases from J, with 11 bases between. Per the germline V gene, CDR1 is LNHDA and CDR2 is SQIVND (reference sequence). This chain's CDR3 is CASSLGGNSNQPQHF. CDR3 nucleotides: TGTGCCAGTAGTTTGGGGGGCAATAGCAATCAGCCCCAGCATTTT.

This clone was counted between two and nine times. The chain combines TRBV11-3 with TRBJ2-1; the D is unclear. The germline V gene has CDR1 SGHNT and CDR2 YENEEA. The V gene lost 5 bases and the J gene lost 2 bases, with 13 bases spanning the gap. The CDR3 extends over 15 amino acids. The CDR3 loop is CASSLNVSPYNEQFF. In DNA form, the CDR3 reads TGTGCCAGCAGCCTAAACGTTTCGCCCTACAATGAGCAGTTCTTC. Using reference TRBV11-3 and TRBJ2-1 for the parts outside the CDR3, the full variable domain is EAGVVQSPRYKIIEKKQPVAFWCNPISGHNTLYWYLQNLGQGPELLIRYENEEAVDDSQLPKDRFSAERLKGVDSTLKIQPAELGDSAVYLCASSLNVSPYNEQFFGPGTRLTVL.

This chain links TRBV19 with TRBJ1-5, with D possibly matching TRBD1 (5 bases). Trimming left V 2 bases short and J 5 bases short, with 7 bases between. The germline V gene encodes CDR1 LNHDA and CDR2 SQIVND (reference sequence). This CDR3 region has 13 residues. The CDR3 here is CASSIQGDQPQHF. In nucleotides, the CDR3 is TGTGCCAGTAGTATACAAGGGGATCAGCCCCAGCATTTT.

This clone has only a few counts. The chain joins TRBV11-3 to TRBJ2-7; D is possibly TRBD2 (6 bases). This CDR3 contains 17 residues. Per germline, CDR1 SGHNT and CDR2 YENEEA. Trimming took 1 base from V and 3 from J, leaving 19 bases between them. CDR3 region: CASSLGSTWGEIYEQYV. CDR3 nucleotides: TGTGCCAGCAGCTTAGGAAGTACTTGGGGGGAAATCTACGAGCAGTACGTC.

V is TRBV19 and J is TRBJ2-7; 7 bases fit TRBD2. The CDR3 contains 15 residues. V was pared by 3 bases and J by 0 bases, with 5 bases of the junction left unmatched. The germline gives CDR1 LNHDA, CDR2 SQIVND (reference sequence). The CDR3 sequence is CASSIRGEPSYEQYF. The DNA for the CDR3 is TGTGCCAGTAGTATCCGGGGGGAGCCCTCCTACGAGCAGTACTTC. The variable domain in full, with the rest retrieved from reference TRBV19 and TRBJ2-7, is DGGITQSPKYLFRKEGQNVTLSCEQNLNHDAMYWYRQDPGQGLRLIYYSQIVNDFQKGDIAEGYSVSREKKESFPLTVTSAQKNPTAFYLCASSIRGEPSYEQYFGPGTRLTVT.

CDR3 in DNA: TGCGCCAGCAGCGGGGGGACAGGGCACACAGATACGCAGTATTTT. Its translation: CASSGGTGHTDTQYF. The gene calls are TRBV5-1 and TRBJ2-3, with TRBD1 matching over 9 bases. Unmatched junction bases numbered 5, after V lost 4 bases and J lost 2 bases. Per germline, CDR1 SGHRS and CDR2 YFSETQ. This CDR3 contains 15 residues.

V and J are TRBV6-8 and TRBJ2-7; no clear D. This CDR3 has 14 residues. The germline V gene has CDR1 MNHGY and CDR2 SAAAGT. CDR3 amino acids: CAISKTSQSYEQYV. CDR3 bases: TGTGCCATCAGTAAGACATCCCAATCCTACGAGCAGTACGTC.